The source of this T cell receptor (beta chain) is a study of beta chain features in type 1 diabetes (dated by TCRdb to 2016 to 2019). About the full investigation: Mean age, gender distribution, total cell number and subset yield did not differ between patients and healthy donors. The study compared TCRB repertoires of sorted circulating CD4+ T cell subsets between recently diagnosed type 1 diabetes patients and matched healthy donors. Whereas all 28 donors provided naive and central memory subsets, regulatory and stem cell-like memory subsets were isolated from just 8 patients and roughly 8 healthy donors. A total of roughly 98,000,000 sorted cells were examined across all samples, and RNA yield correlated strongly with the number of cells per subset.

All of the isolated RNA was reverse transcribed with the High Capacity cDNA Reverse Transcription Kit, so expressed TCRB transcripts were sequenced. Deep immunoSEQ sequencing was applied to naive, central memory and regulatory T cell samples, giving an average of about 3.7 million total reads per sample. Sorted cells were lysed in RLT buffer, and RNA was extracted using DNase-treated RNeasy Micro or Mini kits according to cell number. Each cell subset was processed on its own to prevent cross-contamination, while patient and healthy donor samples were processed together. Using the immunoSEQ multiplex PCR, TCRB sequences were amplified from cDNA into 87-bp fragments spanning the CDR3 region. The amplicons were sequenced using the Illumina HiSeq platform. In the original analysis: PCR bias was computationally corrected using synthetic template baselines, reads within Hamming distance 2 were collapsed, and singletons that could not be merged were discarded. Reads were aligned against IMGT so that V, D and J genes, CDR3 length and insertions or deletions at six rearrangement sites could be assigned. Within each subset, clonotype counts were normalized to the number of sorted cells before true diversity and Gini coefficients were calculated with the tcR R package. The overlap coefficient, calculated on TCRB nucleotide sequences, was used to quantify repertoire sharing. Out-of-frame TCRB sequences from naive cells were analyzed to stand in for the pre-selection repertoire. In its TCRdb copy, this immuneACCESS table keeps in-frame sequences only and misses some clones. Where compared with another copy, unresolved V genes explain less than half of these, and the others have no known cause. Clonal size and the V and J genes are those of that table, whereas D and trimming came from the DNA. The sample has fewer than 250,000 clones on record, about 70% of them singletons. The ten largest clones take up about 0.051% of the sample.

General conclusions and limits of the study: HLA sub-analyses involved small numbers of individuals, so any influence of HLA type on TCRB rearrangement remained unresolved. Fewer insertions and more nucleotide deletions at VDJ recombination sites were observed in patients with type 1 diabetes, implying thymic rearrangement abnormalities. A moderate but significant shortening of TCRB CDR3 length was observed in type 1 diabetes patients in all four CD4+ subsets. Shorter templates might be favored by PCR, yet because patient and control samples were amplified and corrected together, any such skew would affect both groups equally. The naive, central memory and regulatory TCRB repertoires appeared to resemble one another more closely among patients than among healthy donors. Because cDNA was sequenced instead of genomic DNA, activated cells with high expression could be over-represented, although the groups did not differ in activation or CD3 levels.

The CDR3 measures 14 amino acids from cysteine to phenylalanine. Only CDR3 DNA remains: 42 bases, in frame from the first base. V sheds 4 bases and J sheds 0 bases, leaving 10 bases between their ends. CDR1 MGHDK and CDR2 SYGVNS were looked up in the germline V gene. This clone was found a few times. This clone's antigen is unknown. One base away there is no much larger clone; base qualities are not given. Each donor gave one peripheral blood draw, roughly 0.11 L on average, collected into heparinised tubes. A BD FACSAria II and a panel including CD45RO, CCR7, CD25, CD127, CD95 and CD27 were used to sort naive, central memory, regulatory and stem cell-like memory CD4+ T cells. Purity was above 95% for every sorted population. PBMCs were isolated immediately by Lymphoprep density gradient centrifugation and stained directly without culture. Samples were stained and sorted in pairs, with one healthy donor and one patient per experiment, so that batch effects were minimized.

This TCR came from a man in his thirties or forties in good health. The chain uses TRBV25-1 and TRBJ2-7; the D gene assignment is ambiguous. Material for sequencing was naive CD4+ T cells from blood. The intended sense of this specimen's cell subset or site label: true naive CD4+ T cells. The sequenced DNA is TGTGCCAGCAGTGGCGGTCAACACTCCTACGAGCAGTACTTC. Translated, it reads CASSGGQHSYEQYF.